Listed below are T cell receptor beta chains from one sample, sequenced in a study of shared clonotypes between healthy human individuals. Method: immunoSEQ multiplex PCR; TCRdb's copy keeps in-frame clones and lacks some. The repertoire includes millions of clones, roughly 94% of them detected once, and approximately 1.2% sits in the top ten. Sequencing was performed on naive CD8+ T cells sorted from blood. The receptors here all came from a man aged 18 to 29 in good health. The CDR3 runs from the conserved cysteine through the conserved F or W. Each record gives: J gene, CDR3 length, V gene, clone size, D gene, CDR3 DNA, CDR3 protein. The D gene is left open where the match is weak. Rows give clone size only sometimes, using once, few, many, or a class for an expanded clone.

J gene: TRBJ1-5; CDR3 length: 16; V gene: TRBV27; clone size: NA; D gene: NA; CDR3 DNA: TGTGCCAGCAGTCCGTCTTCCGGGGTGGTGGATCAGCCCCAGCATTTT; CDR3 protein: CASSPSSGVVDQPQHF
J gene: TRBJ2-7; CDR3 length: 15; V gene: TRBV4-1; clone size: NA; D gene: NA; CDR3 DNA: TGCGCCAGCAGCCAGCTTTTTGGTGATACCTACGAGCAGTACTTC; CDR3 protein: CASSQLFGDTYEQYF
J gene: TRBJ1-3; CDR3 length: 14; V gene: TRBV10-2; clone size: NA; D gene: NA; CDR3 DNA: TGCGCCAGCAGTGAGGTCTTCCCCACTGACACCATATATTTT; CDR3 protein: CASSEVFPTDTIYF
J gene: TRBJ1-1; CDR3 length: 17; V gene: TRBV13; clone size: NA; D gene: NA; CDR3 DNA: TGTGCCAGCAGCTTAGGCAGGGGCGCAGGAATGAACACTGAAGCTTTCTTT; CDR3 protein: CASSLGRGAGMNTEAFF
J gene: TRBJ2-1; CDR3 length: 14; V gene: TRBV4-1; clone size: once; D gene: NA; CDR3 DNA: TGCGCCAGCAGCCAAGAGTCTCCCGGTTTCGGGCAGTTCTTC; CDR3 protein: CASSQESPGFGQFF
J gene: TRBJ2-5; CDR3 length: 12; V gene: TRBV2; clone size: NA; D gene: NA; CDR3 DNA: TGTGCCAGCTATACAGATCAAGAGACCCAGTACTTC; CDR3 protein: CASYTDQETQYF
J gene: TRBJ2-2; CDR3 length: 12; V gene: TRBV2; clone size: NA; D gene: NA; CDR3 DNA: TGTGCCAGCCGGCAGGGAACCGGGGAGCTGTTTTTT; CDR3 protein: CASRQGTGELFF
J gene: TRBJ1-2; CDR3 length: 16; V gene: TRBV16; clone size: NA; D gene: TRBD1; CDR3 DNA: TGTGCCAGCAGCCGGTTCGGACAGGGGGCTTTCTATGGCTACACCTTC; CDR3 protein: CASSRFGQGAFYGYTF
J gene: TRBJ2-1; CDR3 length: 12; V gene: TRBV11-2; clone size: once; D gene: NA; CDR3 DNA: TGTGCCAGCAGCTTAGTGAGGGATGAGCAGTTCTTC; CDR3 protein: CASSLVRDEQFF
J gene: TRBJ2-7; CDR3 length: 14; V gene: TRBV6-5; clone size: NA; D gene: NA; CDR3 DNA: TGTGCCAGCAGTTACTCAGGACAGATCTACGAGCAGTACTTC; CDR3 protein: CASSYSGQIYEQYF
J gene: TRBJ1-5; CDR3 length: 15; V gene: TRBV12-2; clone size: NA; D gene: NA; CDR3 DNA: TGTGCAAGTCGCCCCCGGGACAGGGTCCGGCAGCCCCAGCATTTT; CDR3 protein: CASRPRDRVRQPQHF
J gene: TRBJ1-2; CDR3 length: 17; V gene: TRBV5-1; clone size: few; D gene: NA; CDR3 DNA: TGCGCCAGCAGCTTGGTAAGGGGAGGGGACCTTAGCTATGGCTACACCTTC; CDR3 protein: CASSLVRGGDLSYGYTF
J gene: TRBJ2-7; CDR3 length: 15; V gene: TRBV5-8; clone size: NA; D gene: TRBD2; CDR3 DNA: TGTGCCAGCAGCTTGGGAGCGGGGGGATTCTACGAGCAGTACTTC; CDR3 protein: CASSLGAGGFYEQYF
J gene: TRBJ2-5; CDR3 length: 14; V gene: TRBV6-6; clone size: NA; D gene: NA; CDR3 DNA: TGTGCCAGCAGTTACCCGCAGTACCAAGAGACCCAGTACTTC; CDR3 protein: CASSYPQYQETQYF
J gene: TRBJ1-3; CDR3 length: 15; V gene: TRBV14; clone size: NA; D gene: NA; CDR3 DNA: TGTGCCAGCAGCCAAGAAACGATTCTTGGAAACACCATATATTTT; CDR3 protein: CASSQETILGNTIYF
J gene: TRBJ1-1; CDR3 length: 16; V gene: TRBV7-2; clone size: NA; D gene: NA; CDR3 DNA: TGTGCCAGCAGCTTAGCGCTGGAGGGGATGAACACTGAAGCTTTCTTT; CDR3 protein: CASSLALEGMNTEAFF
J gene: TRBJ2-7; CDR3 length: 16; V gene: TRBV9; clone size: NA; D gene: TRBD2; CDR3 DNA: TGTGCCAGCAGCGGGGGGACTAGCGGGAGGTTATACGAGCAGTACTTC; CDR3 protein: CASSGGTSGRLYEQYF
J gene: TRBJ1-1; CDR3 length: 12; V gene: TRBV30; clone size: NA; D gene: NA; CDR3 DNA: TGTGCCTGGAGCGTTACTACAGGGGAAGCTTTCTTT; CDR3 protein: CAWSVTTGEAFF
J gene: TRBJ2-7; CDR3 length: 12; V gene: TRBV18; clone size: NA; D gene: TRBD1; CDR3 DNA: TGTGCCAGCTCACCGACAGGGGTCGAGCAGTACTTC; CDR3 protein: CASSPTGVEQYF
J gene: TRBJ1-1; CDR3 length: 12; V gene: TRBV29-1; clone size: NA; D gene: NA; CDR3 DNA: TGCAGCGTTCGGGACCGCGTGCCTGAAGCTTTCTTT; CDR3 protein: CSVRDRVPEAFF
J gene: TRBJ1-1; CDR3 length: 11; V gene: TRBV11-2; clone size: NA; D gene: NA; CDR3 DNA: TGTGCCAGCAGCACAAACACTGAAGCTTTCTTT; CDR3 protein: CASSTNTEAFF
J gene: TRBJ2-7; CDR3 length: 15; V gene: TRBV7-8; clone size: NA; D gene: NA; CDR3 DNA: TGTGCCAGCAGCTGGTCGACGGCCCCCCCTGACGAGCAGTACTTC; CDR3 protein: CASSWSTAPPDEQYF
J gene: TRBJ2-7; CDR3 length: 14; V gene: TRBV11-2; clone size: NA; D gene: NA; CDR3 DNA: TGTGCCAGCAGCTTAGCCCCGGGATCCTACGAGCAGTACTTC; CDR3 protein: CASSLAPGSYEQYF
J gene: TRBJ1-2; CDR3 length: 14; V gene: TRBV27; clone size: NA; D gene: NA; CDR3 DNA: TGTGCCAGCAGTTTATCGGACAGCTACTATGGCTACACCTTC; CDR3 protein: CASSLSDSYYGYTF
J gene: TRBJ1-5; CDR3 length: 16; V gene: TRBV6-1; clone size: once; D gene: NA; CDR3 DNA: TGTGCCAGCAGTGAAGAGACACTGTATAGCAATCAGCCCCAGCATTTT; CDR3 protein: CASSEETLYSNQPQHF
J gene: TRBJ2-7; CDR3 length: 15; V gene: TRBV7-9; clone size: NA; D gene: NA; CDR3 DNA: TGTGCCAGCAGCTCTCCCGGGACGACCTCCTACGAGCAGTACTTC; CDR3 protein: CASSSPGTTSYEQYF
J gene: TRBJ1-1; CDR3 length: 14; V gene: TRBV14; clone size: NA; D gene: NA; CDR3 DNA: TGTGCCAGCAGCCAAGATTCGGACGGATTTGAAGCTTTCTTT; CDR3 protein: CASSQDSDGFEAFF
J gene: TRBJ2-7; CDR3 length: 14; V gene: TRBV27; clone size: NA; D gene: TRBD1; CDR3 DNA: TGTGCCAGCAGTGTCTCACAGGGGGCGGACGAGCAGTACTTC; CDR3 protein: CASSVSQGADEQYF